This entry describes one T cell receptor (beta chain). The entry originates in a study of preoperative IRX-2 immunotherapy in early breast cancer. The method was immunoSEQ multiplex PCR; TCRdb's version includes in-frame clones alone and lacks a portion of them. Seen here are around 88,000 clones, roughly 90% observed once, and the top ten hold roughly 2%. The treatment was: preoperative locoregional IRX-2 cytokine immunotherapy. Preoperative locoregional IRX-2 cytokine immunotherapy was tested in the phase Ib source study. The CDR3 sequence is 14 residues long. V lost 1 base, J lost 0 bases, and 4 bases lay in between. Germline V gene lookup returns CDR1 SGHNT and CDR2 YENEEA.

The receptor comes from a human donor with breast cancer. The chain is built from TRBV11-3 and TRBJ2-1; no reliable D call. The starting material was tumor tissue, obtained after IRX-2 immunotherapy. The CDR3 sequence: CASSLGSSYNEQFF. In nucleotides, the CDR3 is TGTGCCAGCAGCTTAGGGAGCTCCTACAATGAGCAGTTCTTC.